This TCR beta chain was sequenced during a study of T-cell reconstitution after alpha-beta-depleted transplantation in children. Notes on the study in general: The study traced high day-60 TCRbeta diversity in some patients to surviving recipient T cells and thymic progenitors. T-cell numbers and diversity, one year after transplant, stemmed largely from T cells that were newly produced. Several hundred expanded graft clones reportedly were the source of alpha-beta T cells about two months after transplant.

Using unique molecular identifiers, the investigators prepared the TCRbeta library. TCRdb called the PCR reads again in MiXCR, with one record for every CDR3 protein. This table holds approximately 800,000 distinct CDR3 sequences, roughly 15% found once. This clonotype was recorded at least ten times. What it recognizes is unknown. Germline V gives CDR1 SGHVS, CDR2 FNYEAQ. With V trimmed by 1 base and J by 6 bases, 6 bases remained unmatched. The CDR3 runs to 14 residues. This specimen consisted of PBMCs, mostly from graft donor cells, obtained 360 days after TCRalphabeta/CD19-depleted stem cell transplant. This clonotype was sampled from a male patient younger than 18 who had a stem cell transplant for acute lymphoblastic leukemia, so the T cells may come from the graft donor. This chain connects TRBV7-6 to TRBJ2-7; 7 bases line up with TRBD1. The CDR3 spells CASSLGTGALEQYF. The CDR3, as DNA: TGTGCCAGCAGCTTAGGAACAGGGGCCCTCGAGCAGTACTTC.